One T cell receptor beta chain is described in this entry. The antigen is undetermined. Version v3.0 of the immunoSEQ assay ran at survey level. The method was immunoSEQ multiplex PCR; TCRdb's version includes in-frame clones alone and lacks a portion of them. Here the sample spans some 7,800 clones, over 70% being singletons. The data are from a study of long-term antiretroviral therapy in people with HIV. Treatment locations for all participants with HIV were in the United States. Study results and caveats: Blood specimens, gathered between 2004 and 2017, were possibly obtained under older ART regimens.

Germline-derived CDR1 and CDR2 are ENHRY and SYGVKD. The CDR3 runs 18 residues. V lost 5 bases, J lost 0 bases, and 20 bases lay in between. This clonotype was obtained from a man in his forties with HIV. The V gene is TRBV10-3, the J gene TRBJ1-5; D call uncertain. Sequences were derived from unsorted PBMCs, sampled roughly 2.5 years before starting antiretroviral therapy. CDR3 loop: CAISPSPLDPYSNQPQHF. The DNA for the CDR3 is TGTGCCATCAGTCCCTCCCCTCTAGACCCTTATAGCAATCAGCCCCAGCATTTT.